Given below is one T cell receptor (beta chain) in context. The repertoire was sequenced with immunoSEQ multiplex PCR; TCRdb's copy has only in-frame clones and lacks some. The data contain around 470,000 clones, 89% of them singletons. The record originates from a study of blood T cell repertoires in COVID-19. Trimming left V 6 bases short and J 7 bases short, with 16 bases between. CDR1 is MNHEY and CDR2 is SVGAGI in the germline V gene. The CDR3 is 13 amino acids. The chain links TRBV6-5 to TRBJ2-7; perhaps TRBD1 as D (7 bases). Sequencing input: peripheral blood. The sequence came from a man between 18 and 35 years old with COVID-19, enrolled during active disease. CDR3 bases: TGTGCCAGCAGAGGGATCAGGGGGAGGGAGCAGTACTTC. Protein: CASRGIRGREQYF.